This TCR beta chain came from a study of T cells in Graves' hyperthyroidism and ophthalmopathy (dated by TCRdb to about 2019). Regarding the study in general: Peripheral blood samples were taken at the time of initial diagnosis, prior to any treatment. An independent validation cohort of under 20 hyperthyroidism patients and about 15 patients who later progressed to ophthalmopathy tested prospective prediction of ophthalmopathy. A discovery cohort of roughly 100 patients, fewer than 50 with Graves' ophthalmopathy and about 58 with stable Graves' hyperthyroidism, was used to find distinguishing TCR V-J signatures. The study also compared thyroid tissue and blood T-cell repertoires from five or six Graves' hyperthyroidism patients. The 75 to 100 discovery patients were divided at random into training and test sets in a 7:3 ratio. According to the paper, TCR Vbeta CDR3 sequencing was carried out on some 140 peripheral blood samples, which came from under 50 ophthalmopathy, approximately 72 hyperthyroidism and roughly 17 progressor patients. After sampling, hyperthyroidism patients received methimazole starting at 30 mg daily, and ophthalmopathy patients received high-dose intravenous methylprednisolone. Results and caveats for the whole study, not just this receptor: Most expanded thyroid clonotypes (frequency above 0.001) were also detected in blood, suggesting blood repertoires may reflect thyroid immune responses. Ophthalmopathy was separated from stable hyperthyroidism by a 13 V-J signature model, with around 88% sensitivity and approximately 84% specificity obtained in cross-validation and 80%/75% obtained in testing. During validation, the model predicted progression to ophthalmopathy a median of approximately 6.5 months ahead of onset, with 60% to 71% sensitivity and around 72% specificity. Sample size was not statistically predetermined, and blinding of investigators to group allocation was not performed.

The CDR3 holds 17 amino acids from the cysteine to the phenylalanine. Kept here is only the CDR3 DNA, which spans 51 bases and is read in frame from base 1. Looking up the germline V gene (reference sequence) yields CDR1 SEHNR and CDR2 FQNEAQ. Unmatched junction bases come to 12, with V trimmed by 5 bases and J by 5 bases. TCR beta CDR3 regions were amplified from RNA transcripts. The first round of RT-PCR for the TCR CDR3 was performed with the HTBI primer set and the Qiagen OneStep RT-PCR kit. A second multiplex PCR round built the libraries, followed by size selection and purification. The libraries were sequenced on an Illumina HiSeq2000 using paired-end 100 bp reads. In the paper's pipeline: Raw data were processed with SOAPnuke, discarding reads with adapters, uncalled bases, mean Phred below 15, or no exact constant-primer or identifier match. High-quality paired reads were merged with COPE v1.2.5, and unique nucleotide sequences were defined as clonotypes. Clonotypes were aligned to IMGT TRBV, TRBD and TRBJ reference segments using MiTCR v1.1. The analysis was restricted to V-J combinations with a frequency above 0.0001, which together covered about 99% of the repertoires. The TCS score was defined as the ratio of F50 (clonal expansion) to E x V (chaos), calculated using BLOSUM62-based TCRdist between CDR3 peptides within each V-J. Welch's t-statistics and random forest reduced around 550 V-J features to under 15, which were used in a naive Bayes classifier (R e1071). TCRdb trimmed public reads at Q25 via fastp, called clones via MiXCR and kept in-frame beta chains. Merged by CDR3 protein, the rows form single entries marked with the most common genes and DNA. The V and J calls and clone size come from TCRdb's table, not from the authors' own analysis. This sample lists about 360,000 distinct CDR3 sequences; 20% to 25% were detected once. The ten largest clones represent around four fifths of the sample.

Of note for this clonotype: Its antigen is not yet known. No base quality information exists; no much larger clone differs at one position.

Graves' hyperthyroidism was defined as stable when no progression to ophthalmopathy occurred over 18 months of follow-up. Hyperthyroidism patients were aged 18 to 65 years and newly diagnosed, with disease duration of less than 2 months. The study excluded patients with uncontrolled infections, other autoimmune diseases, pregnancy or lactation. Diagnoses relied on clinical symptoms, serum thyroxine and TRAb, thyroid ultrasound and orbital computed tomography. PBMCs were separated from 7.5 to 10 ml of fresh peripheral blood using Ficoll-Paque density gradient centrifugation. Trizol reagent was used to extract total RNA, and RNA quality was then checked on an Agilent 2100 Bioanalyzer.

The chain joins TRBV7-9 to TRBJ2-7, with TRBD2 identical over 13 junction bases. The material sequenced was blood. The TCR comes from a man aged 50-60 years with Graves' hyperthyroidism. The CDR3 loop reads CASSLGLAGVSLDEQYF. The sequenced DNA: TGTGCCAGCAGCCTAGGACTAGCGGGAGTCTCGCTGGACGAGCAGTACTTC.